This is a list of T cell receptor beta chains from one sample in a study of cytomegalovirus exposure and HLA in healthy donors. Generated by immunoSEQ multiplex PCR, the TCRdb table keeps only in-frame clones and is missing some. The sample shows approximately 80,000 clones, roughly 77% of them seen only once. The sample comprised PBMCs. The receptor source for this set is a man aged 55 to 70 in good health and CMV-seronegative. The CDR3 runs from the conserved cysteine through the conserved F or W. D genes are given only for firm matches. Not every row has a clone size; where given, it reads once, few, many or a size class.

d_gene	v_gene	abundance	j_gene	CDR3aa	CDR3nt
-	TRBV11-2	-	TRBJ1-2	CASSPPLNWGYTF	TGTGCCAGCAGCCCCCCCCTGAACTGGGGCTACACCTTC
-	TRBV28	-	TRBJ1-6	CASSKEESTSSYNSPLHF	TGTGCCAGCAGTAAAGAGGAGTCTACTAGCTCCTATAATTCACCCCTCCACTTT
TRBD1	TRBV5-1	-	TRBJ2-1	CASSLTGVSEQFF	TGCGCCAGCAGCTTAACAGGGGTGAGTGAGCAGTTCTTC
TRBD2	TRBV10-3	-	TRBJ2-7	CAISESPLAGHNYEQYF	TGTGCCATCAGTGAGTCTCCCCTAGCGGGACACAACTACGAGCAGTACTTC
-	TRBV6-1	-	TRBJ1-6	CASSELSPRNSPLHF	TGTGCCAGCAGTGAGTTGAGTCCGCGGAATTCACCCCTCCACTTT
-	TRBV29-1	-	TRBJ2-3	CSVEDSRTVISTDTQYF	TGCAGCGTTGAAGACTCCCGAACAGTGATTAGCACAGATACGCAGTATTTT
-	TRBV5-1	-	TRBJ1-1	CASSLVGVGNTEAFF	TGCGCCAGCAGCTTGGTCGGGGTGGGGAACACTGAAGCTTTCTTT
TRBD1	TRBV19	once	TRBJ2-4	CASSADRGGYIQYF	TGTGCCAGTAGTGCCGACAGGGGGGGATACATTCAGTACTTC
-	TRBV30	few	TRBJ2-2	CAWTSPAGELFF	TGTGCCTGGACTAGCCCGGCCGGGGAGCTGTTTTTT
TRBD1	TRBV9	once	TRBJ2-7	CASSGGQWNEQYF	TGTGCCAGCAGCGGGGGACAGTGGAACGAGCAGTACTTC
TRBD1	TRBV6-5	-	TRBJ1-1	CASRPGTAPRGEAFF	TGTGCCAGCAGACCCGGGACAGCGCCCCGGGGTGAAGCTTTCTTT
-	TRBV2	few	TRBJ1-1	CASSGAAGLNTEAFF	TGTGCCAGCAGCGGTGCGGCGGGACTGAACACTGAAGCTTTCTTT
-	TRBV29-1	-	TRBJ1-1	CSVVWGGSTEAFF	TGCAGCGTTGTATGGGGTGGGAGCACTGAAGCTTTCTTT
-	TRBV6-5	once	TRBJ2-1	CASSYSYGPRNEQFF	TGTGCCAGCAGTTACTCCTACGGCCCTAGGAATGAGCAGTTCTTC
TRBD1	TRBV27	once	TRBJ1-6	CASRSTYRDRASYNSPLHF	TGTGCCAGCAGGAGTACTTACCGGGACAGGGCCTCCTATAATTCACCCCTCCACTTT
TRBD2	TRBV11-2	-	TRBJ2-7	CASSLPTSGGGEQYF	TGTGCCAGCAGCTTACCCACTAGCGGGGGGGGCGAGCAGTACTTC
TRBD2	TRBV2	-	TRBJ2-3	CASGGLAGSEDTQYF	TGTGCCAGCGGAGGACTAGCGGGGTCCGAAGATACGCAGTATTTT
TRBD2	TRBV10-3	-	TRBJ2-3	CAISSGLAAPTTDTQYF	TGTGCCATCAGCTCTGGACTAGCGGCACCGACCACAGATACGCAGTATTTT
-	TRBV6-5	-	TRBJ2-1	CASSYDSSPYNEQFF	TGTGCCAGCAGTTACGACTCATCGCCCTACAATGAGCAGTTCTTC
-	TRBV10-3	-	TRBJ1-2	CAISGPPGNYGYTF	TGTGCCATCAGTGGTCCCCCAGGGAACTATGGCTACACCTTC
-	TRBV5-1	once	TRBJ2-5	CASSRPWEYF	TGCGCCAGCTCCAGGCCCTGGGAGTACTTC
TRBD2	TRBV5-1	-	TRBJ2-3	CASSYGGGDADTQYF	TGCGCCAGCAGTTACGGGGGGGGCGACGCAGATACGCAGTATTTT
TRBD1	TRBV11-2	few	TRBJ2-7	CASRPITGGHEQYF	TGTGCCAGCAGGCCGATTACAGGGGGGCACGAGCAGTACTTC
TRBD1	TRBV6-5	-	TRBJ2-7	CASSSTGGQQPYEQYF	TGTGCCAGCAGTTCTACAGGGGGCCAGCAGCCCTACGAGCAGTACTTC
-	TRBV30	-	TRBJ1-1	CAWSVTDTEAFF	TGTGCCTGGAGTGTGACTGACACTGAAGCTTTCTTT
-	TRBV14	-	TRBJ2-7	CASSYSVYEQYF	TGTGCCAGCAGTTACAGTGTCTACGAGCAGTACTTC
-	TRBV10-1	-	TRBJ2-7	CASSEYGGRSHEQYF	TGCGCCAGCAGTGAGTATGGAGGCAGGTCCCACGAGCAGTACTTC
-	TRBV30	-	TRBJ1-2	CAWILSGGGGYTF	TGTGCCTGGATCCTCTCGGGGGGAGGTGGCTACACCTTC
-	TRBV10-3	-	TRBJ1-1	CAISDRGNTEAFF	TGTGCCATCAGTGATCGAGGTAACACTGAAGCTTTCTTT
-	TRBV9	-	TRBJ1-1	CASSALDGRGAFF	TGTGCCAGCAGCGCATTGGACGGGCGGGGGGCTTTCTTT
TRBD2	TRBV4-1	-	TRBJ2-7	CASSQVVAGDSYEQYF	TGCGCCAGCAGCCAAGTGGTAGCGGGGGATTCCTACGAGCAGTACTTT
TRBD2	TRBV5-5	-	TRBJ2-1	CASSMRTSQSEQFF	TGTGCCAGCAGCATGAGGACTAGCCAGAGTGAGCAGTTCTTC
-	TRBV5-4	-	TRBJ1-2	CASSSNQDSYGYTF	TGTGCCAGCAGCTCTAATCAAGACAGCTATGGCTACACCTTC
-	TRBV7-9	-	TRBJ2-7	CASSYTPGLRGYEQYF	TGTGCCAGCAGTTATACCCCCGGCCTAAGGGGCTACGAGCAGTACTTC
-	TRBV5-1	few	TRBJ1-2	CASSLDTYTNYGYTF	TGCGCCAGCAGCCTCGACACCTATACTAACTATGGCTACACCTTC
-	TRBV29-1	-	TRBJ1-1	CSVQGGANTEAFF	TGCAGCGTCCAAGGGGGGGCAAACACTGAAGCTTTCTTT
TRBD1	TRBV19	-	TRBJ1-5	CASTSHGQGSFSNQPQHF	TGTGCCAGTACCTCCCACGGACAGGGCAGCTTTAGCAATCAGCCCCAGCATTTT
-	TRBV5-1	-	TRBJ2-3	CASTTEASTDTQYF	TGCGCCAGCACGACAGAAGCTAGCACAGATACGCAGTATTTT
TRBD1	TRBV29-1	-	TRBJ2-7	CSVDRTGSYEQYF	TGCAGCGTCGACCGGACAGGGTCCTACGAGCAGTACTTC
-	TRBV5-6	-	TRBJ2-5	CASSDRDTSQETQYF	TGTGCCAGCAGCGACCGGGACACTTCGCAAGAGACCCAGTACTTC
TRBD1	TRBV20-1	-	TRBJ1-2	CSARDSYGYTF	TGCAGTGCCCGGGACAGCTATGGCTACACCTTC